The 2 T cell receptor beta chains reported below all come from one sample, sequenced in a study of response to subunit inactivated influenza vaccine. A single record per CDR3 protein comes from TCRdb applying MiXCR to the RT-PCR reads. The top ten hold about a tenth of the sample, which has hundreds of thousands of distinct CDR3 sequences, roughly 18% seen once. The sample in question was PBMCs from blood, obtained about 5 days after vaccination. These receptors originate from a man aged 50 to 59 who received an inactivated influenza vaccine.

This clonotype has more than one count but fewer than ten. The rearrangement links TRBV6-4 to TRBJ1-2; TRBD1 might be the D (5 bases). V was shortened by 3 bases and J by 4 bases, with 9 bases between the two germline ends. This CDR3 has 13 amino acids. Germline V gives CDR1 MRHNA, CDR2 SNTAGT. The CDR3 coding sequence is TGTGCCAGCAGTGATCAGGGTGGCTATGGCTACACCTTC. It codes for CASSDQGGYGYTF.

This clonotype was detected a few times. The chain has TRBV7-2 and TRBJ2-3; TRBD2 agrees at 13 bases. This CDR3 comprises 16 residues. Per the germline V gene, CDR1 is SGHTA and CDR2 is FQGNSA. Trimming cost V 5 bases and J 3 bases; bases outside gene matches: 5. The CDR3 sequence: CASSPALAGGTDTQYF. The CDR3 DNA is TGTGCCAGCAGCCCTGCACTAGCGGGGGGGACAGATACGCAGTATTTT.